These 27 T cell receptor beta chains were sequenced from one sample in a study of blood T cell repertoires in COVID-19. TCRdb keeps only in-frame clones here, not all; method: immunoSEQ multiplex PCR. The data show approximately 190,000 clones, 80% to 85% seen once. Sequenced: PBMCs or T cells enriched from blood (not recorded which). The receptors come from a man aged 35 to 55 who had recovered from COVID-19.

V usage is TRBV6-5 and J usage is TRBJ2-4; D may be TRBD1 (6 bases). The CDR3 runs 13 residues. Germline V gives CDR1 MNHEY, CDR2 SVGAGI. Deletions cut 6 bases from V and 7 bases from J, with 13 bases between. The CDR3 region has the DNA TGTGCCAGCAGCCACCGGGACAACAACATTCAGTACTTC. Protein: CASSHRDNNIQYF.

The V call is TRBV30, the J call TRBJ1-6; D remains unclear. The CDR3 sequence is 14 residues long. The V gene lost 4 bases and the J gene lost 2 bases, with 9 bases spanning the gap. Germline V gives CDR1 GTSNPN, CDR2 SVGIG (reference sequence). CDR3 in amino acids: CAWKREAYNSPLHF. CDR3 bases: TGTGCCTGGAAGCGGGAGGCCTATAATTCACCCCTCCACTTT.

The V and J genes are TRBV5-4 and TRBJ1-2; D call uncertain. Germline V gives CDR1 SGHNT, CDR2 YYREEE (reference sequence). V gave up 5 bases and J gave up 3 bases, with 8 bases separating them. The CDR3 runs 12 residues. CDR3 bases: TGTGCCAGCAGGTGGCGGGACTATGGCTACACCTTC. Translated, it gives CASRWRDYGYTF.

To note about this clone: Other DNA variants within this sample encode the same CDR3. The genes are TRBV10-3 and TRBJ1-3, with a possible D match to TRBD1 (5 bases). V was trimmed by 4 bases and J by 3 bases, leaving 7 bases between them. This CDR3 is 13 amino acids long. CDR1 ENHRY and CDR2 SYGVKD come from the germline V gene. The CDR3 protein is CAISADSGNTIYF. The CDR3 nucleotides are TGTGCCATCAGTGCCGACAGTGGAAACACCATATATTTT.

V is TRBV5-6 and J is TRBJ1-2, with TRBD1 identical over 7 bases. V dropped 3 bases and J dropped 8; count of bases not matched to a gene: 7. The CDR3 covers 13 residues. The germline V gene has CDR1 SGHDT and CDR2 YYEEEE. CDR3 bases: TGTGCCAGCAGCTCACAGGGGATGGGGGGCTACACCTTC. As protein: CASSSQGMGGYTF.

The chain recombines TRBV6-5 with TRBJ1-2, with D unresolved. Per the germline V gene, CDR1 is MNHEY and CDR2 is SVGAGI. V was trimmed by 5 bases and J by 5 bases, leaving 12 bases between them. CDR3 size: 13 residues. The DNA for the CDR3 is TGTGCCAGCAGTCGCCGCACAGAGTATGGCTACACCTTC. Translated, it gives CASSRRTEYGYTF.

This chain links TRBV7-9 with TRBJ2-7; no clear D gene. V was trimmed by 5 bases and J by 1 base, leaving 3 bases between them. The CDR3 length is 11 residues. Germline CDR1 is SEHNR and CDR2 is FQNEAQ (reference sequence). In nucleotides, the CDR3 is TGTGCCAGCAGCCGTTCCTACGAGCAGTACTTC. This translates into CASSRSYEQYF.

J is TRBJ1-5 and V is TRBV3-1 (or the pseudogene TRBV3-2); D unclear. From germline, CDR1 is LGHDT and CDR2 YNNKEL (reference sequence). Deletions cut 2 bases from V and 7 bases from J, with 6 bases between. The CDR3 is made up of 12 amino acids. The CDR3 coding sequence is TGTGCCAGCAGCCAACGGAGCCAGCCCCAGCATTTT. Protein sequence: CASSQRSQPQHF.

The chain has TRBV12-3 or TRBV12-4 and TRBJ1-2; D is uncertain. V was trimmed by 2 bases and J by 8 bases, leaving 12 bases between them. The CDR3 covers 13 residues. The CDR3 bases are TGTGCCAGCAGTTTAATGCAGTCGGGAGGCTACACCTTC. Amino acids: CASSLMQSGGYTF.

The rearrangement joins TRBV25-1 to TRBJ1-3; D remains unclear. The CDR3 sequence is 15 residues long. V was pared by 2 bases and J by 4 bases, with 12 bases between. Germline CDR1 and CDR2: MGHDK and SYGVNS. In nucleotides, the CDR3 is TGTGCCAGCAGTGAACGCGAGGGAATCGGAAACACCATATATTTT. It encodes CASSEREGIGNTIYF. Supplemented by reference TRBV25-1 and TRBJ1-3, the full variable domain reads EADIYQTPRYLVIGTGKKITLECSQTMGHDKMYWYQQDPGMELHLIHYSYGVNSTEKGDLSSESTVSRIRTEHFPLTLESARPSHTSQYLCASSEREGIGNTIYFGEGSWLTVV.

This clone was counted a few times. The rearrangement uses TRBV6-5 and TRBJ1-1; D uncertain. Between the trimmed V and J ends, which lost 7 bases and 5 bases, there was a span of 8 bases. CDR3 size: 11 residues. Per germline, CDR1 MNHEY and CDR2 SVGAGI. This chain's CDR3 is CASIRWTEAFF. The CDR3 DNA is TGTGCCAGCATCAGGTGGACTGAAGCTTTCTTT.

V is TRBV6-6 and J is TRBJ1-5; possible D gene TRBD1, 5 bases. V lost 0 bases and J 1 base, leaving 10 bases between the germline ends. CDR3 length: 16 amino acids. Germline CDR1 reads MNHNY; CDR2 reads SVGAGI (reference sequence). CDR3 in DNA: TGTGCCAGCAGTTACTCGCGGGGCACGAGCAATCAGCCCCAGCATTTT. Protein product: CASSYSRGTSNQPQHF.

The genes are TRBV7-9 and TRBJ2-3; 9 nucleotides line up with TRBD2. Losses at the gene ends were 1 base for V and 11 bases for J; bases not matched to a gene: 1. The CDR3 covers 12 residues. The V gene's germline CDR1 is SEHNR and CDR2 FQNEAQ (reference sequence). In DNA, the CDR3 is TGTGCCAGCAGCTTAGGACTAGCGGAGCAGTATTTT. Translating gives CASSLGLAEQYF. Drawing the rest from reference TRBV7-9 and TRBJ2-3, the complete variable domain is DTGVSQNPRHKITKRGQNVTFRCDPISEHNRLYWYRQTLGQGPEFLTYFQNEAQLEKSRLLSDRFSAERPKGSFSTLEIQRTEQGDSAMYLCASSLGLAEQYFGPGTRLTVL.

This clone was seen a few times. The CDR3 coding sequence is TGTGCCAGCAGCGTAGGCAGTAATTCACCCCTCCACTTT. This encodes CASSVGSNSPLHF. The chain couples TRBV9 to TRBJ1-6; D is unresolved. Trimming cost V 0 bases and J 6 bases, with 4 bases left between them. The CDR3 has 13 amino acids. The germline gives CDR1 SGDLS, CDR2 YYNGEE.

This clone was picked up one time. The rearrangement links TRBV5-4 to TRBJ2-1; possible D gene TRBD1, 6 bases. Trimming left V 4 bases short and J 10 bases short, with 12 bases between. The CDR3 covers 12 residues. CDR1 and CDR2 from the germline V gene are SGHNT and YYREEE (reference sequence). The CDR3 sequence: CASSRDKREQFF. CDR3 nucleotides: TGTGCCAGCAGCCGGGACAAACGCGAGCAGTTCTTC.

This clone occurred once. The chain has TRBV5-4 and TRBJ2-7; 7 bases map to TRBD1. V gave up 1 base and J gave up 5 bases; unmatched junction bases: 9. Germline V gene sequence: CDR1 SGHNT, CDR2 YYREEE (reference sequence). This CDR3 region has 15 residues. CDR3 bases: TGTGCCAGCAGCTTGCTGACAGGGCTTGGCGACGAGCAGTACTTC. The encoded protein is CASSLLTGLGDEQYF.

The chain has TRBV10-3 and TRBJ2-7; 7 nucleotides match TRBD1. Germline values: CDR1 ENHRY, CDR2 SYGVKD. After removal of 10 bases from V and 1 base from J, the junction contained 7 bases not matched to a gene. The CDR3 length is 13 residues. The CDR3 spells CATPDRSSYEQYF. The CDR3 region has the DNA TGTGCCACCCCGGACAGGAGTTCCTACGAGCAGTACTTC.

The J gene is TRBJ1-2, the V gene TRBV30; no clear D. V lost 0 bases and J lost 4, with 9 bases in between. The germline V gene has CDR1 GTSNPN and CDR2 SVGIG (reference sequence). This CDR3 comprises 13 residues. CDR3 region: CAWSVSGPYGYTF. The CDR3 DNA is TGTGCCTGGAGTGTTTCTGGGCCCTATGGCTACACCTTC.

The chain employs TRBV24-1 and TRBJ2-3; weak D call: TRBD2 (6 bases). Germline V gene data show CDR1 as KGHDR and CDR2 as SFDVKD. This CDR3 has 17 amino acids. The V end was cut by 4 bases, the J end by 5 bases, with 21 bases between. The CDR3 DNA reads TGTGCCACCAGTGACCCTACGACTAGTCAAAACCAAGATACGCAGTATTTT. This translates into CATSDPTTSQNQDTQYF.

V is TRBV28 and J is TRBJ1-4; TRBD1 aligns across 8 bases. The CDR3 is 16 residues long. CDR1 is MDHEN, CDR2 SYDVKM, per germline. With V trimmed by 10 bases and J by 5 bases, 15 bases remained unmatched. DNA for the CDR3: TGTGCCACCACCTCAGGGGGCGGATTCCCAAATGAAAAACTGTTTTTT. It codes for CATTSGGGFPNEKLFF.

The chain carries TRBV7-3 and TRBJ2-3; D gene unclear. The ends were cut back, 1 base at V and 2 bases at J, with 10 bases in the middle. The CDR3 covers 15 residues. From germline, CDR1 is SGHTA and CDR2 FQGTGA. CDR3: CASSLMGRNTDTQYF. The CDR3 DNA is TGTGCCAGCAGCTTAATGGGCAGAAACACAGATACGCAGTATTTT.

The chain recombines TRBV5-4 with TRBJ1-1, with D possibly matching TRBD1 (6 bases). Per germline, CDR1 SGHNT and CDR2 YYREEE (reference sequence). This CDR3 has 14 amino acids. Trimming pared 5 bases from V and 2 bases from J, leaving 13 bases between. The CDR3 is CASRRQGGNTEAFF. CDR3 DNA: TGTGCCAGCAGACGACAAGGGGGAAACACTGAAGCTTTCTTT.

The chain couples TRBV27 to TRBJ1-2; TRBD1 might be the D (5 bases). Germline values: CDR1 MNHEY, CDR2 SMNVEV (reference sequence). Trimming removed 4 bases from V and 2 bases from J, with 8 bases in between. The CDR3 consists of 13 residues. Here the CDR3 DNA reads TGTGCCAGCAGTTATGCAGGGAACTATGGCTACACCTTC. Protein sequence: CASSYAGNYGYTF.

V is TRBV7-2 and J is TRBJ2-5; 8 positions match TRBD2. Germline V CDR1 and CDR2: SGHTA, FQGNSA. The CDR3 extends over 15 amino acids. V lost 4 bases, J lost 2 bases, and 6 bases stayed unmatched. The CDR3 protein is CASSSQRGRQETQYF. Written as DNA, the CDR3 is TGTGCCAGCAGCTCTCAGCGGGGGAGACAAGAGACCCAGTACTTC.

CDR3: CASSIVKAGLSNTEAFF. DNA for the CDR3: TGTGCCAGTAGTATAGTTAAAGCGGGACTGTCGAACACTGAAGCTTTCTTT. V and J are TRBV19 and TRBJ1-1; D might be TRBD1 (5 bases). V was clipped by 1 base and J by 1 base, with 16 bases between them. The CDR3 extends over 17 amino acids. Germline V gene sequence: CDR1 LNHDA, CDR2 SQIVND (reference sequence).

V is TRBV6-5 and J is TRBJ1-5; unclear D gene. V lost 0 bases, J lost 9 bases, and 9 bases lay in between. The CDR3 spans 13 residues. Germline assignment: CDR1 MNHEY and CDR2 SVGAGI. CDR3 bases: TGTGCCAGCAGTTACTCGAGAAGCTGGCCCCAGCATTTT. This gives the protein CASSYSRSWPQHF.

The CDR3 bases are TGTGCCAGCAGCTCACAGGACACCCTAGGGGGCTACACCTTC. Protein: CASSSQDTLGGYTF. The chain links TRBV5-4 to TRBJ1-2; weak D call: TRBD1 (5 bases). The V gene's germline CDR1 is SGHNT and CDR2 YYREEE (reference sequence). Trimming stripped 3 bases from V and 8 bases from J, with 17 bases between. This CDR3 has 14 amino acids.